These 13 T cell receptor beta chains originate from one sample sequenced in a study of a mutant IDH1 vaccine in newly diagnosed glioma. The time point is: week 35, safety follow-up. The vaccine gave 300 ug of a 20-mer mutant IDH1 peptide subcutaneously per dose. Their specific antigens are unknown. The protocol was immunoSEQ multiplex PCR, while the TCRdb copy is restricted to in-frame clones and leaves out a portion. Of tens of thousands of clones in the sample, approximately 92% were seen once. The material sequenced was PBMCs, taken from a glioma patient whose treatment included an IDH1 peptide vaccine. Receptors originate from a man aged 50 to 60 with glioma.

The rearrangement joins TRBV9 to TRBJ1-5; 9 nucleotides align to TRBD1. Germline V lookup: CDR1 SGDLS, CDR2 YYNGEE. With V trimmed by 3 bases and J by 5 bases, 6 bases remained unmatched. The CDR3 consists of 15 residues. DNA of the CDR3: TGTGCCAGCAGCGCCTCGACAGGGGGATATCAGCCCCAGCATTTT. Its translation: CASSASTGGYQPQHF.

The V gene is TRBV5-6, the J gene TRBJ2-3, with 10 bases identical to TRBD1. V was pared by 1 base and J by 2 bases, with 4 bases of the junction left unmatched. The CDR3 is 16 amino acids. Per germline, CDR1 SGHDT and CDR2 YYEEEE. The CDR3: CASSLQGTGDTDTQYF. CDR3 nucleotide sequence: TGTGCCAGCAGCTTGCAAGGGACAGGGGACACAGATACGCAGTATTTT.

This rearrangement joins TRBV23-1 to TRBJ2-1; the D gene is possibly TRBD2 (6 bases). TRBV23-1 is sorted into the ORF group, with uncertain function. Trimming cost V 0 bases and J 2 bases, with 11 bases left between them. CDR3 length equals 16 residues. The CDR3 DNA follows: TGCGCCAGCAGTCAATCGTCGGGGGTTACCTACAATGAGCAGTTCTTC. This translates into CASSQSSGVTYNEQFF.

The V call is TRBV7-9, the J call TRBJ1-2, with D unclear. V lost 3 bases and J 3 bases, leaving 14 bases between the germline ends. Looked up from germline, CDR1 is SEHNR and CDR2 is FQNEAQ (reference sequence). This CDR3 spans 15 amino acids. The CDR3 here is CASSLALTTDYGYTF. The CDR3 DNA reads TGTGCCAGCAGCTTGGCCCTAACGACCGACTATGGCTACACCTTC.

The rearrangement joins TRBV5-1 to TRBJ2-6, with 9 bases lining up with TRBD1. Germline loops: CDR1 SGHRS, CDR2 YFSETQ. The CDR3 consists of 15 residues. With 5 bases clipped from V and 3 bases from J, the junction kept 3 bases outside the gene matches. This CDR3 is CASRGQGIGANVLTF. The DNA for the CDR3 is TGCGCCAGCAGAGGACAGGGGATTGGGGCCAACGTCCTGACTTTC.

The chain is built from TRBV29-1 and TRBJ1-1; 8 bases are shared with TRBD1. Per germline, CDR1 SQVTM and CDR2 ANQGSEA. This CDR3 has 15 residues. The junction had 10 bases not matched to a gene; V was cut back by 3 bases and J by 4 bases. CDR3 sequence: CSVEGTFTGGTEAFF. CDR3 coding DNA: TGCAGCGTTGAGGGGACCTTTACAGGGGGCACTGAAGCTTTCTTT.

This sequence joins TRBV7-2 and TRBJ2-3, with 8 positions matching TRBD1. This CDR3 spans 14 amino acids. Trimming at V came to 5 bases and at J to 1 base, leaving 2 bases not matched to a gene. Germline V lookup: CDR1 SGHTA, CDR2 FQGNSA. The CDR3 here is CASSPDRGTDTQYF. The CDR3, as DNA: TGTGCCAGCAGCCCGGACAGGGGCACAGATACGCAGTATTTT.

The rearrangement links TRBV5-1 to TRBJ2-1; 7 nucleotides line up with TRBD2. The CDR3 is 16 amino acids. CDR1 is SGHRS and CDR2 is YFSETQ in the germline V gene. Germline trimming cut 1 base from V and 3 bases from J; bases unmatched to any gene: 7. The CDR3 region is CASSLRLAAGYNEQFF. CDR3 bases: TGCGCCAGCAGCTTGAGGCTAGCGGCGGGCTACAATGAGCAGTTCTTC.

The CDR3 region has the DNA TGCGCCAGCACCGACTCTGGAAACACCATATATTTT. Encoded protein: CASTDSGNTIYF. The chain carries TRBV5-1 and TRBJ1-3; D is ambiguous. This CDR3 has 12 residues. Germline V gene sequence: CDR1 SGHRS, CDR2 YFSETQ. V was trimmed by 6 bases and J by 0 bases, leaving 4 bases between them.

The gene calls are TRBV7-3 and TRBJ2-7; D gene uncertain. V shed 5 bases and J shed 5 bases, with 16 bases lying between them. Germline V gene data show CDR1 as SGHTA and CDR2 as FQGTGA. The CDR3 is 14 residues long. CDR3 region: CASSPHGVRDEQYF. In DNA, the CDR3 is TGTGCCAGCAGCCCCCATGGAGTCCGGGACGAGCAGTACTTC.

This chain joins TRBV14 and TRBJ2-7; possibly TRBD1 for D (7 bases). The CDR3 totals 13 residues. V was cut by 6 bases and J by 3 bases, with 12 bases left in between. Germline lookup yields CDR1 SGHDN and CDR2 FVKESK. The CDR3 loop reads CASRAGGNYEQYF. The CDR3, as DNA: TGTGCCAGCAGAGCAGGGGGGAACTACGAGCAGTACTTC.

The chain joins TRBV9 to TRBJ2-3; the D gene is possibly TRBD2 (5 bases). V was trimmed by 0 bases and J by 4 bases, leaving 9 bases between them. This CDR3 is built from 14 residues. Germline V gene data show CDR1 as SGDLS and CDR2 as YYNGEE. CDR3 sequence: CASSVDAGADTQYF. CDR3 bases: TGTGCCAGCAGCGTAGACGCCGGGGCAGATACGCAGTATTTT.

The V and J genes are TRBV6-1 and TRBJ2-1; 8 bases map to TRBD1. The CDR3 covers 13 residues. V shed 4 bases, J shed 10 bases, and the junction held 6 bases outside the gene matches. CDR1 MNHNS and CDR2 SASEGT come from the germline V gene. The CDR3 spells CASSARQGLEQFF. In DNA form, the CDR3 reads TGTGCCAGCAGTGCCCGACAGGGGCTCGAGCAGTTCTTC.